These 6 T cell receptor beta chains were sequenced from one sample in a study of shared clonotypes between healthy human individuals. Only in-frame clones appear in the TCRdb table, and some are missing; sequencing was by immunoSEQ multiplex PCR. In the table there are about 1.1 million clones, 70% to 85% of which are singletons. Sequencing was performed on memory CD4+ T cells from PBMCs. Subset specified: CD45RA-negative fraction. These receptors came from a man aged 18 to 29 in good health. Some clones in this sample may be carry-over from other donors' samples.

J is TRBJ2-5 and V is TRBV11-3, with D perhaps matching TRBD1 or TRBD2 (5 bases each). The CDR3 contains 13 residues. V was clipped by 1 base and J by 3 bases, with 6 bases between them. Germline V gives CDR1 SGHNT, CDR2 YENEEA. The CDR3 DNA sequence: TGTGCCAGCAGCTTAGGGGGGAAAGAGACCCAGTACTTC. It encodes CASSLGGKETQYF.

V and J are TRBV6-5 and TRBJ1-3, with D uncertain. CDR1 and CDR2 from the germline V gene are MNHEY and SVGAGI. The length of the CDR3 is 14 residues. V was pared by 0 bases and J by 3 bases, with 6 bases between. The DNA for the CDR3 is TGTGCCAGCAGTTACTCAACGGATGGAAACACCATATATTTT. As protein: CASSYSTDGNTIYF.

The genes are TRBV7-3 and TRBJ2-3; D uncertain. V gave up 3 bases and J gave up 3 bases, with 7 bases separating them. The CDR3 is made up of 13 amino acids. The germline V gene encodes CDR1 SGHTA and CDR2 FQGTGA. In nucleotides, the CDR3 is TGTGCCAGCAGCTTCCAGATAACAGATACGCAGTATTTT. This translates into CASSFQITDTQYF.

The rearrangement joins TRBV7-2 to TRBJ1-2, with a possible D match to TRBD1 (5 bases). Germline CDR1 is SGHTA and CDR2 is FQGNSA. This CDR3 contains 14 residues. V gave up 5 bases and J gave up 7 bases, with 17 bases separating them. CDR3 DNA sequence: TGTGCCAGCAGCCCCCGAGGGGCACTGGGTGGCTACACCTTC. Translating it yields CASSPRGALGGYTF.

This clone appeared once. This chain connects TRBV7-6 to TRBJ2-2; 12 bases agree with TRBD1. CDR1 is SGHVS, CDR2 FNYEAQ, per germline. The CDR3 has 17 amino acids. The V segment lost 5 bases and the J segment 4 bases; nucleotides outside the gene matches: 8. CDR3 loop: CASSPRGTGGGTGELFF. Here the CDR3 DNA reads TGTGCCAGCAGCCCACGCGGGACAGGGGGCGGCACCGGGGAGCTGTTTTTT. Full variable domain (rest looked up from reference TRBV7-6 and TRBJ2-2): GAGVSQSPRYKVTKRGQDVALRCDPISGHVSLYWYRQALGQGPEFLTYFNYEAQQDKSGLPNDRFSAERPEGSISTLTIQRTEQRDSAMYRCASSPRGTGGGTGELFFGEGSRLTVL.

The V and J genes are TRBV11-2 and TRBJ2-1; 9 bases agree with TRBD1. Germline CDR1 and CDR2: SGHAT and FQNNGV. The CDR3 consists of 15 residues. Unmatched junction bases numbered 8, after V lost 4 bases and J lost 7 bases. The CDR3 is CASSSGQGRGNEQFF. Written as DNA, the CDR3 is TGTGCCAGCAGCTCTGGACAGGGGCGAGGAAATGAGCAGTTCTTC. Supplemented by reference TRBV11-2 and TRBJ2-1, the full variable domain reads EAGVAQSPRYKIIEKRQSVAFWCNPISGHATLYWYQQILGQGPKLLIQFQNNGVVDDSQLPKDRFSAERLKGVDSTLKIQPAKLEDSAVYLCASSSGQGRGNEQFFGPGTRLTVL.